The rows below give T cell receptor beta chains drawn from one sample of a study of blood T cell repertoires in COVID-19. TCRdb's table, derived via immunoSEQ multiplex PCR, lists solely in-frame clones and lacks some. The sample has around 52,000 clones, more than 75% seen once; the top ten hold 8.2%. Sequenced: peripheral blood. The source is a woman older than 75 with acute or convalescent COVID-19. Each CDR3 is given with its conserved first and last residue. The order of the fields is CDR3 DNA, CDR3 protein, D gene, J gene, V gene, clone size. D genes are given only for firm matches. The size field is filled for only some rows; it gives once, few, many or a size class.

TGTGCCAGCAGCGTAGGGAGGACCACAGATACGCAGTATTTT,CASSVGRTTDTQYF,-,TRBJ2-3,TRBV9,-
TGTGCCACCAGCAGAGATTTCCCTACCCGAGGGGGCACCGGGGAGCTGTTTTTT,CATSRDFPTRGGTGELFF,-,TRBJ2-2,TRBV15,once
TGTGCCAGCAGCCAGAACCCGGGACAGGGTAATACCGATACGCAGTATTTT,CASSQNPGQGNTDTQYF,TRBD1,TRBJ2-3,TRBV14,-
TGTGCCAGCAGAAGGACAGCCACAACTAATGAAAAACTGTTTTTT,CASRRTATTNEKLFF,-,TRBJ1-4,TRBV6-5,-
TGTGCCAGCAGCTTAGTTGGAGGAAAGACCCAGTACTTC,CASSLVGGKTQYF,-,TRBJ2-5,TRBV7-9,-
TGTGCCAGCAGTCCCATACTCCACAGGGGCACGAACACTGAAGCTTTCTTT,CASSPILHRGTNTEAFF,TRBD1,TRBJ1-1,TRBV27,once
TGCAGCGTTAGCGGGAGCCCTTGGGATGAGCAGTTCTTC,CSVSGSPWDEQFF,TRBD2,TRBJ2-1,TRBV29-1,-
TGTGCCAGTAGTCGGCGGCAGGGCCCCGGATCGCCCCAGCATTTT,CASSRRQGPGSPQHF,-,TRBJ1-5,TRBV19,-
TGTGCCATCAGTGAAAGGGACAGCAAGATCTACGAGCAGTACTTC,CAISERDSKIYEQYF,TRBD1,TRBJ2-7,TRBV10-3,-
TGTGCCAGCAGCAAACAGGGGATCAGAGAGACCCAGTACTTC,CASSKQGIRETQYF,TRBD1,TRBJ2-5,TRBV6-5,-
TGTGCCAGCAGTTATACGGGGATGCAGAACGGCTACACCTTC,CASSYTGMQNGYTF,-,TRBJ1-2,TRBV6-5,-
TGTGCCATCAGGGACAATACCTACGAGCAGTACTTC,CAIRDNTYEQYF,-,TRBJ2-7,TRBV10-3,-
TGCAGCGAGAACAGGTTGGACAGGGGGCGCGATGGCTACACCTTC,CSENRLDRGRDGYTF,TRBD1,TRBJ1-2,TRBV29-1,few
TGCGCCAGCGGCGAGCGGGGGCCTGAAGCTTTCTTT,CASGERGPEAFF,-,TRBJ1-1,TRBV5-1,-
TGCGCCAGCAGCCAAATTCCGACAGGGGAAGATGAGCAGTTCTTC,CASSQIPTGEDEQFF,TRBD1,TRBJ2-1,TRBV4-1,-
TGCAGCGTTGATGCGGGTTTAACGTATACAGATACGCAGTATTTT,CSVDAGLTYTDTQYF,-,TRBJ2-3,TRBV29-1,-
TGTGCCAGTAGCCGACAGGGAGACGGCTACACCTTC,CASSRQGDGYTF,TRBD1,TRBJ1-2,TRBV19,-
TGTGCCAGCAGCCGGGACTCGCGGCAGACCCAGTACTTC,CASSRDSRQTQYF,-,TRBJ2-5,TRBV2,-
TGTGCCACCAGCGAGCAGCGCACTGGCACAGATACGCAGTATTTT,CATSEQRTGTDTQYF,-,TRBJ2-3,TRBV15,-
TGCAGCGTTTACGGACAGGGAAGCGAAAAACTGTTTTTT,CSVYGQGSEKLFF,TRBD1,TRBJ1-4,TRBV29-1,-
TGCAGCCGACAGGGACAAGAGACCCAGTACTTC,CSRQGQETQYF,TRBD1,TRBJ2-5,TRBV20-1,-
TGCGCCAGCAGCTATGGAGGGAAGGCAGATACGCAGTATTTT,CASSYGGKADTQYF,-,TRBJ2-3,TRBV5-1,few
TGTGCCAGCAGTCTTAGGACAGAACTGTTTTTT,CASSLRTELFF,-,TRBJ1-4,TRBV2,-
TGTGCCAGCAGTTCAGCTGGGACAGCCCGTACTAACTATGGCTACACCTTC,CASSSAGTARTNYGYTF,TRBD1,TRBJ1-2,TRBV28,-
TGTGCCAGTAGTATAGAGGGGAGGACTGAAGCTTTCTTT,CASSIEGRTEAFF,-,TRBJ1-1,TRBV19,-
TGCAGCGCGATACAGGGGACGAACACTGAAGCTTTCTTT,CSAIQGTNTEAFF,TRBD1,TRBJ1-1,TRBV29-1,-
TGTGCCAGTAGTTTAACAGGGAACTATGGCTACACCTTC,CASSLTGNYGYTF,-,TRBJ1-2,TRBV19,-
TGTGCCAGCAGCCTGGGACTAGCGGGCTATGATGAGCAGTTCTTC,CASSLGLAGYDEQFF,TRBD2,TRBJ2-1,TRBV11-3,-
TGCAGCGTCAGAGAACTTGCGACTAGCCGGGACGAGCAGTACTTC,CSVRELATSRDEQYF,TRBD2,TRBJ2-7,TRBV29-1,many
TGTGCCAGCAGTTTGCGGGGGGGTCCTATAAGCTCCTACAATGAGCAGTTCTTC,CASSLRGGPISSYNEQFF,TRBD2,TRBJ2-1,TRBV27,-
TGTGCCAGCAGTTCTACAGGGGGCTGCACCTTC,CASSSTGGCTF,TRBD1,TRBJ1-2,TRBV28,-
TGTGCCAGCAGCTTTGGGCAGGGAAGCAATCAGCCCCAGCATTTT,CASSFGQGSNQPQHF,-,TRBJ1-5,TRBV7-8,-
TGTGCCAGCAAGACCGACAGGGTCGTCTATCAGCCCCAGCATTTT,CASKTDRVVYQPQHF,TRBD1,TRBJ1-5,TRBV6-5,once
TGTGCCAGCAGCATGGGACAGGTCGGCTCGGGGGAGCAGTACTTC,CASSMGQVGSGEQYF,TRBD1,TRBJ2-7,TRBV11-3,-
TGTGCCAGCACCCCTTCGGGGGGGGGAGAGACCCAGTACTTC,CASTPSGGGETQYF,TRBD2,TRBJ2-5,TRBV6-5,-
TGTGCCACCTTAGACAGGGAAACCTACGAGCAGTACTTC,CATLDRETYEQYF,TRBD1,TRBJ2-7,TRBV19,-
TGTGCCAGCAGTCTCCTAGCGGGAGGCCGCACAGATACGCAGTATTTT,CASSLLAGGRTDTQYF,TRBD2,TRBJ2-3,TRBV27,-
TGTGCCAGTAGTGGAGGACAGGGGGCAGGGAGCAATCAGCCCCAGCATTTT,CASSGGQGAGSNQPQHF,TRBD1,TRBJ1-5,TRBV19,-
TGTGCCAGCTCTGTTGGGACAGGGAATGAAAAACTGTTTTTT,CASSVGTGNEKLFF,TRBD1,TRBJ1-4,TRBV27,-
TGCGCCAGCAGCTCACGACAGGGTTCGTCCTACGAGCAGTACTTC,CASSSRQGSSYEQYF,TRBD1,TRBJ2-7,TRBV5-1,-
TGTGCCAGCAGCTACGCAGGGGGCGCCGGCAATGAGCAGTTCTTC,CASSYAGGAGNEQFF,TRBD1,TRBJ2-1,TRBV11-2,-
TGTGCCATCAGTGAAGGCGGGGGGGCCGGCACCGGGGAGCTGTTTTTT,CAISEGGGAGTGELFF,TRBD2,TRBJ2-2,TRBV10-3,-
TGTGCCAGCAGCTCGGGATCTAATTCACCCCTCCACTTT,CASSSGSNSPLHF,-,TRBJ1-6,TRBV7-6,-
TGTGCCAGCAGGGGGCAGACTAATGAAAAACTGTTTTTT,CASRGQTNEKLFF,-,TRBJ1-4,TRBV6-5,-
TGTGCCTGGAGTGTACTTGCGGGAGGAACCTACGAGCAGTACTTC,CAWSVLAGGTYEQYF,TRBD2,TRBJ2-7,TRBV30,once
TGTGCCAGCGAGCGGGACCCCACTCTTTACGAGCAGTACTTC,CASERDPTLYEQYF,TRBD2,TRBJ2-7,TRBV6-5,-